What follows is one TCR beta chain and its context. This sample was taken from a study of shared clonotypes between healthy human individuals. The donors, all of them Caucasian adults, lived in Nashville, Tennessee. Data came from immunoSEQ multiplex PCR; TCRdb stores just in-frame clones and leaves some out. The sample gives 150,000 to 200,000 clones, roughly 91% of which show up once; about 0.07% is in the top ten. The CDR3 is made up of 14 amino acids. Germline V gene lookup returns CDR1 MNHEY and CDR2 SVGAGI. V lost 6 bases, J lost 3 bases, and 7 bases stayed unmatched. The rearrangement uses TRBV6-5 and TRBJ1-2, with 7 bases that match TRBD1. The sequencing sample was made of naive CD4+ T cells sorted from blood. Subset indicated: CD45RA+ positively selected. The sequence came from a woman aged 30 to 39 in good health. CDR3 bases: TGTGCCAGCAGAGGCCGGGGGACAGACTATGGCTACACCTTC. It encodes CASRGRGTDYGYTF.